One and the same sample provided the 9 T cell receptor beta chains below, sequenced in a study of graft-versus-host responses after intestinal transplantation. Their recognized antigens are unknown. Profiled with immunoSEQ multiplex PCR; TCRdb holds only in-frame clones, not every one. The sample has some 86,000 clones, around nine tenths seen once. The material was unstimulated CD8+ T cells sorted from spleen or lymph node cells, obtained before intestinal transplant. The source is a human donor who received an intestinal transplant.

CDR3 protein: CASSLGFLYEQYF. The CDR3 bases are TGTGCCAGCAGTTTGGGGTTTTTGTACGAGCAGTACTTC. The chain combines TRBV6-1 with TRBJ2-7; D is unresolved. The CDR3 is made up of 13 amino acids. V lost 5 bases and J 4 bases, leaving 12 bases between the germline ends. Germline loops: CDR1 MNHNS, CDR2 SASEGT.

This sequence joins TRBV25-1 and TRBJ2-7; D uncertain. With 3 bases removed from V and 4 bases from J, the gap between germline ends came to 4 bases. The CDR3 contains 11 residues. Germline CDR1 MGHDK, CDR2 SYGVNS. The CDR3 sequence: CASSESYEQYF. For the CDR3, the DNA is TGTGCCAGCAGTGAGTCGTACGAGCAGTACTTC.

This sequence joins TRBV2 and TRBJ2-5; 8 positions match TRBD1. J lost 2 bases, V lost 6 bases, and 23 bases had no gene match. The CDR3 contains 20 residues. The germline V gene has CDR1 SNHLY and CDR2 FYNNEI. This CDR3 reads CASRTQDRALPRSYQETQYF. DNA of the CDR3: TGTGCCAGCAGAACACAGGACAGGGCCCTCCCACGGTCATATCAAGAGACCCAGTACTTC.

V is TRBV10-2 and J is TRBJ1-2, with D possibly TRBD1 on 5 matching bases. This CDR3 is built from 13 residues. Trimming pared 3 bases from V and 6 bases from J, leaving 11 bases between. Germline CDR1 reads WSHSY; CDR2 reads SAAADI. CDR3 loop: CASSDGGGDGYTF. As DNA, the CDR3 is TGCGCCAGCAGTGATGGGGGTGGAGATGGCTACACCTTC.

The rearrangement joins TRBV4-1 to TRBJ2-3, with a possible D match to TRBD2 (7 bases). Trimming left V 2 bases short and J 2 bases short, with 14 bases between. This CDR3 has 16 residues. Germline CDR1 and CDR2: MGHRA and YSYEKL. The CDR3 nucleotides are TGCGCCAGCAGCCAATTGCGGGGGCGATACACAGATACGCAGTATTTT. This gives the protein CASSQLRGRYTDTQYF.

The DNA of the CDR3 is TGTGCCAGCAGGACAGGGCTGGGGGAGCAGTACTTC. Encoded protein: CASRTGLGEQYF. J is TRBJ2-7 and V is TRBV28; 7 bases line up with TRBD1. The V gene end was trimmed by 6 bases and the J gene end by 7 bases; junction bases not matched to a gene: 6. The CDR3 has 12 amino acids. The V gene's germline CDR1 is MDHEN and CDR2 SYDVKM.

V gene TRBV2 combines with J gene TRBJ1-1, with TRBD1 matching over 8 bases. The CDR3 spans 11 residues. Per the germline V gene, CDR1 is SNHLY and CDR2 is FYNNEI. The V and J ends lost 9 bases and 3 bases, in that order; junction bases with no gene match: 0. In nucleotides, the CDR3 is TGTGCCAGGACAGGGGACACTGAAGCTTTCTTT. Protein product: CARTGDTEAFF. Supplemented by reference TRBV2 and TRBJ1-1, the full variable domain reads EPEVTQTPSHQVTQMGQEVILRCVPISNHLYFYWYRQILGQKVEFLVSFYNNEISEKSEIFDDQFSVERPDGSNFTLKIRSTKLEDSAMYFCARTGDTEAFFGQGTRLTVV.

This chain connects TRBV25-1 to TRBJ2-1; 11 positions match TRBD2. With V trimmed by 6 bases and J by 3 bases, 4 bases remained unmatched. From germline, CDR1 is MGHDK and CDR2 SYGVNS. This CDR3 contains 15 residues. For the CDR3, the DNA is TGTGCCAGCAGCCTCGGGACTAGCGGCTACAATGAGCAGTTCTTC. It specifies CASSLGTSGYNEQFF.

The gene calls are TRBV10-1 and TRBJ2-7, with D possibly TRBD2 on 7 matching bases. V lost 2 bases and J 7 bases, leaving 12 bases between the germline ends. This CDR3 contains 13 residues. Germline CDR1 is WNHNN and CDR2 is SYGVQD (reference sequence). The CDR3 loop reads CASSEGGAGEQYF. The CDR3 DNA is TGCGCCAGCAGTGAGGGGGGGGCAGGGGAGCAGTACTTC.